Following are 20 T cell receptor beta chains from one sample sequenced in a study of EBV T-cell therapy then PD-1 blockade in nasopharyngeal carcinoma. No antigen is known for these receptors. Clones were read by immunoSEQ multiplex PCR, and TCRdb kept only the in-frame ones, dropping some. The table lists approximately 23,000 clones, 82% of them singletons, with 20% to 25% in the top ten. Regarding treatment: AdE1-LMPpoly-expanded autologous EBV-specific T-cell therapy followed by anti-PD-1 nivolumab. The specimen comprised CD8+ T cells from blood, sampled at day -245 from a patient whose treatment included autologous EBV-specific T cells and nivolumab. The receptor set was obtained from a middle-aged man with nasopharyngeal carcinoma.

The V and J genes are TRBV7-9 and TRBJ1-3; D is uncertain. Deletions cut 1 base from V and 0 bases from J, with 7 bases between. Looked up from germline, CDR1 is SEHNR and CDR2 is FQNEAQ (reference sequence). The CDR3 sequence is 15 residues long. The CDR3 region has the DNA TGTGCCAGCAGCTTAGGTACCGACTCTGGAAACACCATATATTTT. Its translation: CASSLGTDSGNTIYF. The full variable domain, completed using reference TRBV7-9 and TRBJ1-3, is DTGVSQNPRHKITKRGQNVTFRCDPISEHNRLYWYRQTLGQGPEFLTYFQNEAQLEKSRLLSDRFSAERPKGSFSTLEIQRTEQGDSAMYLCASSLGTDSGNTIYFGEGSWLTVV.

The genes are TRBV30 and TRBJ1-4; possible D gene TRBD1, 6 bases. This CDR3 comprises 13 residues. Germline V gives CDR1 GTSNPN, CDR2 SVGIG (reference sequence). The V and J ends lost 5 bases and 0 bases respectively, with 7 bases between them. The CDR3 here is CAWGGATNEKLFF. The CDR3 DNA reads TGTGCCTGGGGGGGCGCAACTAATGAAAAACTGTTTTTT.

This clone was found a few times. V gene TRBV25-1 combines with J gene TRBJ1-6, with no clear D. The CDR3 covers 14 residues. Germline-derived CDR1 and CDR2 are MGHDK and SYGVNS. V was clipped by 11 bases and J by 5 bases, with 16 bases between them. Here the CDR3 DNA reads TGTGCCTCCTCGGAACACAGCGATAATTCACCCCTCCACTTT. It is translated as CASSEHSDNSPLHF.

V and J are TRBV15 and TRBJ1-4, with 7 bases identical to TRBD1. The length of the CDR3 is 16 residues. Per the germline V gene, CDR1 is LNHNV and CDR2 is YYDKDF (reference sequence). V was pared by 2 bases and J by 8 bases, with 11 bases of the junction left unmatched. In nucleotides, the CDR3 is TGTGCCACCAGCAGACCCAACAGGGGAGATAGGGAAAAACTGTTTTTT. Amino acid sequence: CATSRPNRGDREKLFF.

The CDR3 loop is CASSLRGDQPQHF. DNA for the CDR3: TGTGCCAGCAGCTTACGGGGGGATCAGCCCCAGCATTTT. The chain links TRBV7-8 to TRBJ1-5; maybe TRBD1 (5 bases). V gave up 2 bases and J gave up 5 bases, with 7 bases separating them. This CDR3 is built from 13 residues. Germline V lookup: CDR1 SGHVS, CDR2 FQNEAQ.

This chain joins TRBV7-9 and TRBJ2-1; TRBD2 is a possible D gene (6 bases). V lost 8 bases, J lost 0 bases, and 17 bases lay in between. The CDR3 runs 16 residues. CDR1 and CDR2 (germline): SEHNR, FQNEAQ (reference sequence). The CDR3: CASDGRDGSSYNEQFF. The DNA of the CDR3 is TGTGCCAGCGACGGACGGGACGGGAGCTCCTACAATGAGCAGTTCTTC.

The chain employs TRBV15 and TRBJ2-2; D gene ambiguous. Germline-derived CDR1 and CDR2 are LNHNV and YYDKDF (reference sequence). The CDR3 runs 15 residues. V lost 0 bases to trimming and J lost 1 base, with 6 bases between them. CDR3 DNA sequence: TGTGCCACCAGCAGAGATTGGGGGAACACCGGGGAGCTGTTTTTT. Translating it yields CATSRDWGNTGELFF.

The chain carries TRBV5-4 and TRBJ2-7; D remains unclear. The germline gives CDR1 SGHNT, CDR2 YYREEE (reference sequence). V lost 0 bases and J 0 bases, leaving 4 bases between the germline ends. The CDR3 sequence is 13 residues long. The CDR3 DNA reads TGTGCCAGCAGCTTGGAGGTCTCCTACGAGCAGTACTTC. Protein product: CASSLEVSYEQYF.

The chain joins TRBV7-9 to TRBJ1-2; 11 nucleotides agree with TRBD1. Trimming removed 4 bases from V and 2 bases from J; junction bases left unmatched: 6. Germline lookup yields CDR1 SEHNR and CDR2 FQNEAQ (reference sequence). The CDR3 is 16 amino acids. CDR3 sequence (DNA): TGTGCCAGCAGCTCGGACAGGGGGCCTCGAAACTATGGCTACACCTTC. It codes for CASSSDRGPRNYGYTF.

The CDR3, as DNA: TGTGCCAGCAGCGTAGCGGGGGCGAACACCGGGGAGCTGTTTTTT. Its translation: CASSVAGANTGELFF. The gene calls are TRBV9 and TRBJ2-2, with a weak D call TRBD2 (6 bases). This CDR3 is built from 15 residues. Between the trimmed V and J ends, which lost 0 bases and 0 bases, there was a span of 6 bases. From germline, CDR1 is SGDLS and CDR2 YYNGEE.

This clone ranks as medium-sized. CDR3 in amino acids: CASSYQQLTGELFF. CDR3 in DNA: TGTGCCAGCAGTTACCAGCAACTCACCGGGGAGCTGTTTTTT. This chain connects TRBV6-5 to TRBJ2-2; D remains unclear. CDR3 length: 14 amino acids. V was cut by 2 bases and J by 4 bases, with 8 bases left in between. Germline assignment: CDR1 MNHEY and CDR2 SVGAGI.

The chain employs TRBV9 and TRBJ2-7, with 10 positions matching TRBD1. J gave up 5 bases and V 4 bases, and 9 bases lay outside the gene matches. CDR3 length equals 15 residues. Germline CDR1 SGDLS, CDR2 YYNGEE. In DNA, the CDR3 is TGTGCCAGCAGCCTATCCGGGACAGGGGCCAACGAGCAGTACTTC. Translated, it gives CASSLSGTGANEQYF.

The gene calls are TRBV6-5 and TRBJ2-7, with D perhaps assigned TRBD1 or TRBD2 (5 bases each). CDR1 is MNHEY, CDR2 SVGAGI, per germline. The CDR3 loop spans 13 amino acids. Deletions cut 10 bases from V and 0 bases from J, with 13 bases between. CDR3 residues: CATDWGSSYEQYF. The CDR3 bases are TGTGCCACCGACTGGGGGTCCTCCTACGAGCAGTACTTC.

The CDR3 sequence: CASNGVGAGANVLTF. The CDR3 bases are TGTGCCAGCAACGGGGTAGGCGCTGGGGCCAACGTCCTGACTTTC. The chain is built from TRBV3-1 (or the pseudogene TRBV3-2) and TRBJ2-6; perhaps TRBD2 as D (5 bases). CDR1 and CDR2 from the germline V gene are LGHDT and YNNKEL (reference sequence). The CDR3 extends over 15 amino acids. Deletions cut 7 bases from V and 2 bases from J, with 12 bases between.

The CDR3 loop reads CSATYGYTF. CDR3 in DNA: TGCAGTGCAACCTATGGCTACACCTTC. J is TRBJ1-2 and V is TRBV20-1; D unresolved. Trimming shortened V by 6 bases and J by 4 bases, and 3 bases separated the two germline ends. Germline values: CDR1 DFQATT, CDR2 SNEGSKA (reference sequence). The CDR3 runs 9 residues.

The chain has TRBV4-3 and TRBJ2-2; 10 nucleotides line up with TRBD2. J gave up 6 bases and V 0 bases, and 4 bases lay outside the gene matches. The CDR3 spans 16 residues. CDR1 LGHNA and CDR2 YSLEER come from the germline V gene. The CDR3 sequence: CASSQDPSGGAGELFF. For the CDR3, the DNA is TGCGCCAGCAGCCAAGACCCAAGCGGGGGGGCCGGGGAGCTGTTTTTT.

Sample share makes this clone medium-sized (0.01 to 0.1%). This rearrangement joins TRBV6-2 or TRBV6-3 to TRBJ1-6; tentative D call: TRBD1 (6 bases). CDR3 size: 15 residues. The V gene's germline CDR1 is MNHEY and CDR2 SVGEGT. The V and J ends lost 2 bases and 9 bases respectively, with 14 bases between them. CDR3 region: CASSYESTGFSPLHF. The CDR3 nucleotides are TGTGCCAGCAGTTACGAGTCCACAGGGTTTTCACCCCTCCACTTT.

J is TRBJ2-7 and V is TRBV7-9; D call uncertain. V was clipped by 2 bases and J by 0 bases, with 5 bases between them. CDR3 length: 13 amino acids. CDR1 and CDR2 (germline): SEHNR, FQNEAQ (reference sequence). The CDR3 bases are TGTGCCAGCAGCTTACAGAGCTCCTACGAGCAGTACTTC. Encoded protein: CASSLQSSYEQYF.

The gene calls are TRBV7-6 and TRBJ2-2; D remains unclear. Germline V CDR1 and CDR2: SGHVS, FNYEAQ. Trimming stripped 0 bases from V and 2 bases from J, with 4 bases between. The CDR3 consists of 14 residues. CDR3 in DNA: TGTGCCAGCAGCTTAGCGACTAACACCGGGGAGCTGTTTTTT. Encoded protein: CASSLATNTGELFF.

The chain couples TRBV7-9 to TRBJ1-2; no reliable D call. V lost 3 bases to trimming and J lost 4 bases, with 15 bases between them. Germline CDR1 SEHNR, CDR2 FQNEAQ (reference sequence). The CDR3 has 15 residues. The CDR3 DNA sequence: TGTGCCAGCAGCTTCTCAAAGTCCTGGGGCTATGGCTACACCTTC. It is translated as CASSFSKSWGYGYTF. Combining the CDR3 with reference TRBV7-9 and TRBJ1-2 gives the whole variable domain DTGVSQNPRHKITKRGQNVTFRCDPISEHNRLYWYRQTLGQGPEFLTYFQNEAQLEKSRLLSDRFSAERPKGSFSTLEIQRTEQGDSAMYLCASSFSKSWGYGYTFGSGTRLTVV.